The subject of this entry is one TCR beta chain. These data come from a study of T-cell memory formation after mild COVID-19. In the study overall: Largely, TCR clusters stayed within a single donor.

Germline V gene data show CDR1 as DFQATT and CDR2 as SNEGSKA (reference sequence). The V end was cut by 3 bases, the J end by 1 base, with 9 bases between. The CDR3 runs 13 residues. MiXCR was run by TCRdb on the 5' RACE reads, yielding one entry per CDR3 protein. Of 410,000 or so distinct CDR3 sequences in the sample, 20% to 30% were seen once. V usage is TRBV20-1 and J usage is TRBJ1-2, with D tentatively TRBD1 (5 bases). This sequence originates from an adult woman who had mild COVID-19 (a few samples of this study predate the infection). Cell type and time point are not known. Material: PBMCs or a T cell subset sorted from them (not recorded which). Here the CDR3 DNA reads TGCAGTGCTAGTGGGGCCAATAACTATGGCTACACCTTC. It translates to CSASGANNYGYTF.